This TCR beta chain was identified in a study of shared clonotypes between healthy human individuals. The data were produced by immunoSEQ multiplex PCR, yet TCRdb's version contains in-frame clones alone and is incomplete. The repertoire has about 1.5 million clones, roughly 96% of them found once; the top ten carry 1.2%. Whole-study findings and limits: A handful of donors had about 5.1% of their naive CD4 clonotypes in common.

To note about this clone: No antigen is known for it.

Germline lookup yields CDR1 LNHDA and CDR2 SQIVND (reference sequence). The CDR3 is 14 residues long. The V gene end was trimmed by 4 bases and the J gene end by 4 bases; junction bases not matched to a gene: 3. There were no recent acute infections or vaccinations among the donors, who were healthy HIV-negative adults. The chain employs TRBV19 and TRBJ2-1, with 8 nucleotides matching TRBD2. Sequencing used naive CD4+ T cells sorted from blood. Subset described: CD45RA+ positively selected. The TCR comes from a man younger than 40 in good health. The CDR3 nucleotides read TGTGCCAGTAGTAAGCGGGAGATGTACAATGAGCAGTTCTTC. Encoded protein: CASSKREMYNEQFF.